This TCR beta chain was sequenced in a study of early stage breast cancer tumors. Study results and limitations: Functional markers like CD4, CD8 and FOXP3 were missed in bulk sequencing. In about 85% of the 16 patients, blood comparison separated tumor from normal breast.

This CDR3 has 18 amino acids. V shed 4 bases and J 5 bases; nucleotides not matched to a gene: 10. The germline gives CDR1 SGHNT, CDR2 YYREEE (reference sequence). As concerns this clone: Its antigen remains unidentified.

Each sample had two DNA replicates, about 0.47 ug blood or around 1.5 ug tissue. Measured with immunoSEQ multiplex PCR; TCRdb has only the in-frame clones, and not every one. The data show fewer than 35,000 clones, with about 70% seen just once and approximately 35% held by the top ten. This sequence was found in a person aged 50-59 years with breast cancer. The chain has TRBV5-4 and TRBJ2-2; 14 nucleotides align to TRBD2. Material: blood. The CDR3 bases are TGTGCCAGCAGCATGGGACTAGCGGGAGACAGAGGAACCGGGGAGCTGTTTTTT. Translating gives CASSMGLAGDRGTGELFF.